Listed below are T cell receptor beta chains from one sample, sequenced in a study of blood T cell repertoires in COVID-19. Clones were read by immunoSEQ multiplex PCR, and TCRdb kept only the in-frame ones, dropping some. The table has 150,000 to 200,000 clones, roughly 80% seen once. Input material: peripheral blood. These receptors came from a woman over 75 with acute or convalescent COVID-19. Each CDR3 is given with its conserved first and last residue. The order of the fields is J gene, V gene, CDR3 protein.

j_gene: TRBJ2-3; v_gene: TRBV24-1; CDR3aa: CATSDSGRASVPQGGTQYF
j_gene: TRBJ1-5; v_gene: TRBV5-1; CDR3aa: CASSPGPQGLWSNQPQHF
j_gene: TRBJ2-2; v_gene: TRBV13; CDR3aa: CASSLGNTWNTGELFF
j_gene: TRBJ1-2; v_gene: TRBV6-5; CDR3aa: CASRNAGGAGYTF
j_gene: TRBJ1-2; v_gene: TRBV7-9; CDR3aa: CASSLATGHYGYTF
j_gene: TRBJ1-4; v_gene: TRBV28; CDR3aa: CASRKPGTDLLFF
j_gene: TRBJ2-2; v_gene: TRBV2; CDR3aa: CASSESRNTGELFF
j_gene: TRBJ2-1; v_gene: TRBV5-4; CDR3aa: CASSSPRDRNYNEQFF
j_gene: TRBJ2-6; v_gene: TRBV29-1; CDR3aa: CSVDVGANVLTF
j_gene: TRBJ2-6; v_gene: TRBV4-3; CDR3aa: CASSQEILTGQRSGANVLTF
j_gene: TRBJ1-2; v_gene: TRBV5-4; CDR3aa: CASRPDRANYGYTF
j_gene: TRBJ1-4; v_gene: TRBV7-9; CDR3aa: CASSLGQGREKLFF
j_gene: TRBJ2-7; v_gene: TRBV6-6; CDR3aa: CASSPQGVRGKQYF
j_gene: TRBJ1-1; v_gene: TRBV12-3/TRBV12-4; CDR3aa: CASSFTGTEAFF
j_gene: TRBJ2-4; v_gene: TRBV6-2/TRBV6-3; CDR3aa: CASSYSISTSGRFSDKNIQYF
j_gene: TRBJ1-1; v_gene: TRBV4-1; CDR3aa: CASNVGQGALNTEAFF
j_gene: TRBJ2-5; v_gene: TRBV25-1; CDR3aa: CASPREREASQETQYF
j_gene: TRBJ2-3; v_gene: TRBV7-2; CDR3aa: CASSSARTSGILQYF
j_gene: TRBJ2-1; v_gene: TRBV4-1; CDR3aa: CASTQYSSGTHEQFF
j_gene: TRBJ2-3; v_gene: TRBV5-1; CDR3aa: CASSLGVTTDTQYF
j_gene: TRBJ2-7; v_gene: TRBV4-1; CDR3aa: CASSSPAGSSYEQYF
j_gene: TRBJ2-5; v_gene: TRBV5-1; CDR3aa: CASSTGLAGEIRETQYF
j_gene: TRBJ2-5; v_gene: TRBV9; CDR3aa: CASSVTSGEETQYF
j_gene: TRBJ1-4; v_gene: TRBV27; CDR3aa: CASSSSTGVGEKLFF
j_gene: TRBJ1-2; v_gene: TRBV7-2; CDR3aa: CASSSGGRVAYGYTF
j_gene: TRBJ2-7; v_gene: TRBV7-9; CDR3aa: CASSAGTGDEQYF
j_gene: TRBJ1-1; v_gene: TRBV19; CDR3aa: CASSIGARGLSEAFF
j_gene: TRBJ2-7; v_gene: TRBV10-3; CDR3aa: CAISKQGEKQYF
j_gene: TRBJ2-5; v_gene: TRBV21-1; CDR3aa: CASRALETSGDKTQYF
j_gene: TRBJ2-7; v_gene: TRBV11-3; CDR3aa: CASSLTGYEQYF
j_gene: TRBJ2-2; v_gene: TRBV6-5; CDR3aa: CASRTVRSGELFF